The sequence of this T cell receptor (beta chain) was determined in a study of blood T cell repertoires in COVID-19. Study in general: Acute and convalescent COVID-19 specimens originated in the United States, Italy and Spain. Sample material is recorded as cDNA or gDNA derived from T cells, B-cell-depleted T cells, or PBMCs.

CDR1 and CDR2 from the germline V gene are SGHNT and YYREEE (reference sequence). The V gene lost 5 bases and the J gene lost 8 bases, with 16 bases spanning the gap. The CDR3 is 13 residues long. Authors' methods: Amplification of reference gene primers provided the estimated nucleated cell counts. The repertoire was sequenced with immunoSEQ multiplex PCR; TCRdb's copy has only in-frame clones and lacks some. The V and J calls and clone size are taken from that table; D and trimming were inferred from the DNA. This sample has approximately 400,000 clones, with roughly 90% found just once. The receptor was isolated from a man aged 35 to 55 with acute or convalescent COVID-19. The chain is built from TRBV5-4 and TRBJ1-1; D uncertain. Sequenced sample: peripheral blood. The CDR3 spells CASRPPGEREAFF. As DNA, the CDR3 is TGTGCCAGCAGACCACCGGGAGAGAGGGAAGCTTTCTTT.